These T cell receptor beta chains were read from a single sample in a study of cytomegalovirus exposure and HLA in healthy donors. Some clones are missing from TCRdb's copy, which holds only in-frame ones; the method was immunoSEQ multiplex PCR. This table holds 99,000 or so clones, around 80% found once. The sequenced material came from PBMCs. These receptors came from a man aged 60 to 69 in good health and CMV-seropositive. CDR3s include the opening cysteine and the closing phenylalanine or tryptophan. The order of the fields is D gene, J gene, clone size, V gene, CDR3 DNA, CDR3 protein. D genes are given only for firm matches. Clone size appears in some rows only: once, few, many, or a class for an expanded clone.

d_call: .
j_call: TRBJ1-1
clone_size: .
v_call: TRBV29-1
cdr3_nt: TGCAGCGTCCAGGGACACTTTAACACTGAAGCTTTCTTT
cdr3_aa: CSVQGHFNTEAFF

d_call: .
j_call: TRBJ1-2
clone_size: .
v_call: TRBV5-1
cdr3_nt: TGCGCCAGCAGTCGGGACAATATTGGCTACACCTTC
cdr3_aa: CASSRDNIGYTF

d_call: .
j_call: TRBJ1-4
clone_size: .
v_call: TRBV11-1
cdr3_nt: TGTGCCAGCAGCTTAACACTCTACAGTTCGTGGGAAAAACTGTTTTTT
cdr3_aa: CASSLTLYSSWEKLFF

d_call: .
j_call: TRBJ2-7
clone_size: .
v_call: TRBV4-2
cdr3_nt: TGTGCCAGCAAGTCGGCCGGGACAAGCCTCGGGGAGCAGTACTTC
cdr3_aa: CASKSAGTSLGEQYF

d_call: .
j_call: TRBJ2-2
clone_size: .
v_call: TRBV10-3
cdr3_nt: TGTGCCATCAGGGGCGCACAGGGAGTGGGGATCACCGGGGAGCTGTTTTTT
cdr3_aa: CAIRGAQGVGITGELFF

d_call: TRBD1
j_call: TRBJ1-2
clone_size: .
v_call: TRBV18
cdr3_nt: TGTGCCAGCTCACATCTCACCGGCGCACAGGGGGTGACTAACTATGGCTACACCTTC
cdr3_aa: CASSHLTGAQGVTNYGYTF

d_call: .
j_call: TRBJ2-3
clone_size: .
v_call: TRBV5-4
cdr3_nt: TGTGCCAGCAGCCAGGGGACCCCCGGTACAGATACGCAGTATTTT
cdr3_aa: CASSQGTPGTDTQYF

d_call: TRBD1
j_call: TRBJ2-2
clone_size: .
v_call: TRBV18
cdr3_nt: TGTGCCAGCTCGGGACAGCAAAACACCGGGGAGCTGTTTTTT
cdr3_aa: CASSGQQNTGELFF

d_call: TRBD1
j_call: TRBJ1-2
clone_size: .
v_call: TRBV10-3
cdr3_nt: TGTGCCATCAGGGGGACAGGTTCAGGCTACACCTTC
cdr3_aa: CAIRGTGSGYTF

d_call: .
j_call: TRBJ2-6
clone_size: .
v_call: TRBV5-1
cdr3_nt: TGCGCCAGCCGGCAGGGGGGCTCTGGGGCCAACGTCCTGACTTTC
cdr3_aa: CASRQGGSGANVLTF

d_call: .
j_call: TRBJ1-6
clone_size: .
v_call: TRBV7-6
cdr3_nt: TGTGCCAGCAGCTCCCAGGTGGCGGGGGCTGCCTCACCCCTCCACTTT
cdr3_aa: CASSSQVAGAASPLHF

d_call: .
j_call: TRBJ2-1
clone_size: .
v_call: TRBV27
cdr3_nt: TGTGCCAGCACAACCGGGACACCGAACAATGAGCAGTTCTTC
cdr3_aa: CASTTGTPNNEQFF

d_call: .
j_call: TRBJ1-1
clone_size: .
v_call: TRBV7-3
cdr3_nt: TGTGCCAGCAGCGTTCAGGAGAACACTGAAGCTTTCTTT
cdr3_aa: CASSVQENTEAFF

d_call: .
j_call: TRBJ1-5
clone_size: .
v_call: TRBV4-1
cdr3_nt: TGCGCCAGCAGCCAGTCCCCGAATCTCGGGCAGCCCCAGCATTTT
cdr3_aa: CASSQSPNLGQPQHF

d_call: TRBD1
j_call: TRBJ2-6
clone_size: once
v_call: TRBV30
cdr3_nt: TGTGCCTGGAGGGTTCAAGGGACAGGGTTCTCAGGGGCCAACGTCCTGACTTTC
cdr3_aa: CAWRVQGTGFSGANVLTF

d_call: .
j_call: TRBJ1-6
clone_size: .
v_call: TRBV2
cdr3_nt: TGTGCCAGCAGAACGACGGGAAAGTCTGGACGTAATTCACCCCTCCACTTT
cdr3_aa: CASRTTGKSGRNSPLHF

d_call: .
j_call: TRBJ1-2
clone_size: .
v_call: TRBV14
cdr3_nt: TGTGCCAGCAGCCAAGCCGTTAATCGGGGCTACACCTTC
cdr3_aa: CASSQAVNRGYTF

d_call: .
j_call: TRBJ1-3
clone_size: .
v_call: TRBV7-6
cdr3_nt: TGTGCCAGCAGCTTATACTCCCGGGGGATTGGAAACACTATATATTTT
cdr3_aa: CASSLYSRGIGNTIYF

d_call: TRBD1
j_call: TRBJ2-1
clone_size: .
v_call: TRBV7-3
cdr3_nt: TGTGCCAGCAGCGTAGGTACAGGGGCGGCCGCCTACAATGAGCAGTTCTTC
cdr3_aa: CASSVGTGAAAYNEQFF

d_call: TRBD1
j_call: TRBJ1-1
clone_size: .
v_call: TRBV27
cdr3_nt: TGTGCCAGCAAAATCGGGGACAGCAACACTGAAGCCTTCTTT
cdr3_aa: CASKIGDSNTEAFF

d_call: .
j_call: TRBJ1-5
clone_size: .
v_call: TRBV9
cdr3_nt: TGTGCCAGCAGCGTAGAAGGGGGCAATCAGCCCCAGCATTTT
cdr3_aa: CASSVEGGNQPQHF

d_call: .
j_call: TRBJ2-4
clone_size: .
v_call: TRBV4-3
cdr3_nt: TGCGCCAGCAGCCAAGAGCCGGTAGGCCAGGGGAACATTCAGTACTTC
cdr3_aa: CASSQEPVGQGNIQYF

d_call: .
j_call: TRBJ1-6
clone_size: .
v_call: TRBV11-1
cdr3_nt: TGTGCCAGCAGCTTTGCGGGTGAAAGGCGTTATAATTCACCCCTCCACTTT
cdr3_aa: CASSFAGERRYNSPLHF

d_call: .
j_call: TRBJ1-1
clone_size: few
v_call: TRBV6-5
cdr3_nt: TGTGCCAGCAGTTACACAATGAAGGGGACTGAAGCTTTCTTT
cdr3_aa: CASSYTMKGTEAFF

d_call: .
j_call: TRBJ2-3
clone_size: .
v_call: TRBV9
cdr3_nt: TGTGCCAGCAGCCATTTAACAGGGTTGGCCACAGATACGCAGTATTTT
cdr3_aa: CASSHLTGLATDTQYF

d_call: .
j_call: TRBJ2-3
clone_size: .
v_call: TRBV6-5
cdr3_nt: TGTGCCAGCAGTTACCTAGTTCGTCCAGATACGCAGTATTTT
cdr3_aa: CASSYLVRPDTQYF

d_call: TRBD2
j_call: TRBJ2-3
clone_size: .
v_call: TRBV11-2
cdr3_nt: TGTGCCAGCAGTTTTCTTAGCGGGGGGGGAACAGATACGCAGTATTTT
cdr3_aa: CASSFLSGGGTDTQYF

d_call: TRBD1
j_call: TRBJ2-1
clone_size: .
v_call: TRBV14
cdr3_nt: TGTGCCAGCAGCCAAGATTTCTATTTTACGGTCAGGGGGCGCGACAATGAGCAGTTCTTC
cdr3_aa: CASSQDFYFTVRGRDNEQFF

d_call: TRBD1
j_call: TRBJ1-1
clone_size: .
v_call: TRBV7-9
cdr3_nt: TGTGCCAGCAGCTTATTCCCCCGGCAGGGGGGCACTGAAGCTTTCTTT
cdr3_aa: CASSLFPRQGGTEAFF